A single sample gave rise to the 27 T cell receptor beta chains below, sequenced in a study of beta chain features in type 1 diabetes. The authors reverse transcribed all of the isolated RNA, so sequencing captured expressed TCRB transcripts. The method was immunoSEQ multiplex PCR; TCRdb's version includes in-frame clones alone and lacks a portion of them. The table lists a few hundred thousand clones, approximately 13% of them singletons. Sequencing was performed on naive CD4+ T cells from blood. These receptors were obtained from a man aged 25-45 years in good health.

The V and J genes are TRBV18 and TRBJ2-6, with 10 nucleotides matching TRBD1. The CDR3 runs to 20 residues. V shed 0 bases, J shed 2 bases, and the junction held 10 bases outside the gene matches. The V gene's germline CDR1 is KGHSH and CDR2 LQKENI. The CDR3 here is CASSPPLGTGAMAGANVLTF. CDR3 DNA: TGTGCCAGCTCACCACCCCTCGGGACAGGGGCTATGGCTGGGGCCAACGTCCTGACTTTC.

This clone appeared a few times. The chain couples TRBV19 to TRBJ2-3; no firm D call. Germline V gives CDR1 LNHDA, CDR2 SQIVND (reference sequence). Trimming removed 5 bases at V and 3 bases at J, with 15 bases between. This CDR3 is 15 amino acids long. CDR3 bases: TGTGCCAGTAGTGCCGTCAATTCCAGGACAGATACGCAGTATTTT. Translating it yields CASSAVNSRTDTQYF.

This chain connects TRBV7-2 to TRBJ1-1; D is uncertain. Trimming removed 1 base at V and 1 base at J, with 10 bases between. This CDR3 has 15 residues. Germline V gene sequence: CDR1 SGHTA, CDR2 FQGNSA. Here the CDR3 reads CASSLVGSANTEAFF. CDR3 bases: TGTGCCAGCAGCTTAGTGGGCAGTGCGAACACTGAAGCTTTCTTT. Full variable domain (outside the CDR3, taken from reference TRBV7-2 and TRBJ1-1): GAGVSQSPSNKVTEKGKDVELRCDPISGHTALYWYRQSLGQGLEFLIYFQGNSAPDKSGLPSDRFSAERTGGSVSTLTIQRTQQEDSAVYLCASSLVGSANTEAFFGQGTRLTVV.

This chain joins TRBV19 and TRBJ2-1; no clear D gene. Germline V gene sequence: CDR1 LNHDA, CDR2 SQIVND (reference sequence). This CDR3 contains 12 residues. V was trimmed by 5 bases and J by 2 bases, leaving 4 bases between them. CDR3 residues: CASSGTYNEQFF. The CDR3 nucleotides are TGTGCCAGTAGTGGGACCTACAATGAGCAGTTCTTC.

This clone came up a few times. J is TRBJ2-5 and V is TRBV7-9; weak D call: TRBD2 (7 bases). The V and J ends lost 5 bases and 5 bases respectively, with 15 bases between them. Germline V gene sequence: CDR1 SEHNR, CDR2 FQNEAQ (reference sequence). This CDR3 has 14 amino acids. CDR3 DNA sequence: TGTGCCAGCAGCCCATCGGGGGGCCAGGAGACCCAGTACTTC. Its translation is CASSPSGGQETQYF.

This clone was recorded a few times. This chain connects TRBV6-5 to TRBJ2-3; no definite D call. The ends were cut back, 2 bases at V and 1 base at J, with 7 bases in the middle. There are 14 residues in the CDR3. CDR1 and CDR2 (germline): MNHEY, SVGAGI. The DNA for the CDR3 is TGTGCCAGCAGTTACGAGGACGGCACAGATACGCAGTATTTT. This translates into CASSYEDGTDTQYF.

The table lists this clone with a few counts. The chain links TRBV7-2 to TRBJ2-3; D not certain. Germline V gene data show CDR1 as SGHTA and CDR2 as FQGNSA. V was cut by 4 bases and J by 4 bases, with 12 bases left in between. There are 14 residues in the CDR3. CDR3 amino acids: CASSSRSLSDTQYF. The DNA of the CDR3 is TGTGCCAGCAGCTCTCGCTCCCTTTCAGATACGCAGTATTTT.

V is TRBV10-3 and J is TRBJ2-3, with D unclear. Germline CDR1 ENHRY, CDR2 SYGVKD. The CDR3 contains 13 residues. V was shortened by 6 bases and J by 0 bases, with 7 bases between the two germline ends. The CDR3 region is CAIRDISTDTQYF. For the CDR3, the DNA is TGTGCCATCAGAGACATTAGCACAGATACGCAGTATTTT.

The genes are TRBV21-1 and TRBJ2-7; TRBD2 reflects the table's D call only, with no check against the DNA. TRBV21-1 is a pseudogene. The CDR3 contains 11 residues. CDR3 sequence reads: CASSRGREQYV. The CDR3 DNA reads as TGTGCCAGCAGCAGGGGGCGGGAGCAGTACGTC.

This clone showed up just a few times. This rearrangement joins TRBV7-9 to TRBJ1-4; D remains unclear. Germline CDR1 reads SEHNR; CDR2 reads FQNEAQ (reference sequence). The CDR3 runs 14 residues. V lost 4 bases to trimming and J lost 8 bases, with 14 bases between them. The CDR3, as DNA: TGTGCCAGCAGCTCATTGTTCTTCGCGGAAAAACTGTTTTTT. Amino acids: CASSSLFFAEKLFF.

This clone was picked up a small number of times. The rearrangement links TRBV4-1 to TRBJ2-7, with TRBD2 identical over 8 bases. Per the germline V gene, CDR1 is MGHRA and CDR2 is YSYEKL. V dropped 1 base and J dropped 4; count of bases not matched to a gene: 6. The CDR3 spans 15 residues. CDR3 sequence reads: CASSQVRRGEYEQYF. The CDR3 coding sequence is TGCGCCAGCAGCCAAGTGCGGCGGGGGGAGTACGAGCAGTACTTC.

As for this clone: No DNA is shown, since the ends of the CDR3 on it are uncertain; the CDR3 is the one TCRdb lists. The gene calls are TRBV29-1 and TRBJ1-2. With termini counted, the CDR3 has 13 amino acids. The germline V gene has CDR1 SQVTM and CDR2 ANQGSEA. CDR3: CSVAIGSLTSPAF.

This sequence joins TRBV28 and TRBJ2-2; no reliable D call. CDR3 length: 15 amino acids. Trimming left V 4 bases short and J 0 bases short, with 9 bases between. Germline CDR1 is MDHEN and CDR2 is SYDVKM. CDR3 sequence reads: CASSYLRTNTGELFF. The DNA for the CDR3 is TGTGCCAGCAGTTACTTAAGAACGAACACCGGGGAGCTGTTTTTT.

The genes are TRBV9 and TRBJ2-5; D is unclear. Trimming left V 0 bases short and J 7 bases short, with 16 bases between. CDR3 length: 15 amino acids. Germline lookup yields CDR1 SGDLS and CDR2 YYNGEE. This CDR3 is CASSVAPVSQATQYF. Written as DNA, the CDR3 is TGTGCCAGCAGCGTAGCCCCGGTTAGCCAGGCGACCCAGTACTTC.

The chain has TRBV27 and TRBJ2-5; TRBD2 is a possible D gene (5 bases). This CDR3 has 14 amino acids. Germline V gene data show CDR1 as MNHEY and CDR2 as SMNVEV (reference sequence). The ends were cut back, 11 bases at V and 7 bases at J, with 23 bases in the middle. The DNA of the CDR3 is TGTGCCGCCCGAAGGGCAGGACTCGAAGGGACCCAGTACTTC. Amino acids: CAARRAGLEGTQYF.

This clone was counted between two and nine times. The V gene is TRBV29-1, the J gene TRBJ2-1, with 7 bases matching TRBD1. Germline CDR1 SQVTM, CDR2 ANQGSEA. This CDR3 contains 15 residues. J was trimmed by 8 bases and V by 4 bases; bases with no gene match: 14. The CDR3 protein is CSVAIQGVTGDEQFF. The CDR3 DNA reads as TGCAGCGTTGCGATTCAGGGGGTAACCGGGGATGAGCAGTTCTTC.

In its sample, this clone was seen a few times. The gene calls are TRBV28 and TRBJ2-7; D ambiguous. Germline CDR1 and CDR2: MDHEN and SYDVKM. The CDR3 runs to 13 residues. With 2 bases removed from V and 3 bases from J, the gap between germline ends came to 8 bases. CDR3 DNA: TGTGCCAGCAGTTTAGAACACAGCTACGAGCAGTACGTC. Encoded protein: CASSLEHSYEQYV.

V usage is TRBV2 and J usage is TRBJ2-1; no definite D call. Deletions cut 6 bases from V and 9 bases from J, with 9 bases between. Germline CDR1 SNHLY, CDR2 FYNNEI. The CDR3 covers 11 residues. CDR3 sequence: CASSQSGEQFF. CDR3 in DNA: TGTGCCAGCAGCCAGTCCGGTGAGCAGTTCTTC. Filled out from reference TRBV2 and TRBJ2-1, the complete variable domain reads EPEVTQTPSHQVTQMGQEVILRCVPISNHLYFYWYRQILGQKVEFLVSFYNNEISEKSEIFDDQFSVERPDGSNFTLKIRSTKLEDSAMYFCASSQSGEQFFGPGTRLTVL.

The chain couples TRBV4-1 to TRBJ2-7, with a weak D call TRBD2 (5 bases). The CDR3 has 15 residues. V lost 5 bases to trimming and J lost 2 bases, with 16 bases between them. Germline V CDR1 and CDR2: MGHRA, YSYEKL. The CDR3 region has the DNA TGCGCCAGCAGCTTAGACATTGGGAGACCCTACGAGCAGTACTTC. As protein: CASSLDIGRPYEQYF.

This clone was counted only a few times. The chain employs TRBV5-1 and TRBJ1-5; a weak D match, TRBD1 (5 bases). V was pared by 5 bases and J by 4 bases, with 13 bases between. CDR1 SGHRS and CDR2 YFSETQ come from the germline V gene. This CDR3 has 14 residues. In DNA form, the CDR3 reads TGCGCCAGCAGTCCCGGGACGGCAAATCAGCCCCAGCATTTT. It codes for CASSPGTANQPQHF. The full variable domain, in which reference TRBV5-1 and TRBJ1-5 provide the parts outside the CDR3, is KAGVTQTPRYLIKTRGQQVTLSCSPISGHRSVSWYQQTPGQGLQFLFEYFSETQRNKGNFPGRFSGRQFSNSRSEMNVSTLELGDSALYLCASSPGTANQPQHFGDGTRLSIL.

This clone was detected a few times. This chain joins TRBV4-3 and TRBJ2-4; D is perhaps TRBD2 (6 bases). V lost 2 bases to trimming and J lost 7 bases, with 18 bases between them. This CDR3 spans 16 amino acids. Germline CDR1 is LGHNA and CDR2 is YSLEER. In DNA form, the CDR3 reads TGCGCCAGCAGCCAAACAATTACGGGAGCGTATAACATTCAGTACTTC. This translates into CASSQTITGAYNIQYF.

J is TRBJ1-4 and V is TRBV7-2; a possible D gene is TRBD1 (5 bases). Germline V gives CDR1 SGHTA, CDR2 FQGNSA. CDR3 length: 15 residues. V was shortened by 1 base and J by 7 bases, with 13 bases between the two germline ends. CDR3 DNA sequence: TGTGCCAGCAGCTTAGGCTACCCTGGGGCTGAAAAACTGTTTTTT. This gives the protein CASSLGYPGAEKLFF.

Written as DNA, the CDR3 is TGTGCCAGCAACGTGACAGGGGGCAGACCCTACGAGCAGTACTTC. Protein product: CASNVTGGRPYEQYF. The V and J genes are TRBV21-1 and TRBJ2-7; the listed D gene, TRBD1, was not tested against the DNA. TRBV21-1 counts as a pseudogene. The CDR3 is 15 residues long.

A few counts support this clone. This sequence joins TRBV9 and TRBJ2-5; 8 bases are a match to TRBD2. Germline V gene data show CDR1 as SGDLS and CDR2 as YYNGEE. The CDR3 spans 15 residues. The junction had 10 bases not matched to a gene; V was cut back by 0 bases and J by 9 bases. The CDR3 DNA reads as TGTGCCAGCAGCGTAGGAACTAGCGGCCGATTGGCCCAGTACTTC. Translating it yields CASSVGTSGRLAQYF.

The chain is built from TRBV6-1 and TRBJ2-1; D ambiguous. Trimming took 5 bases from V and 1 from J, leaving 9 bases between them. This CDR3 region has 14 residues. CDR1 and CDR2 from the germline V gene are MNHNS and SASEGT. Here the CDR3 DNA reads TGTGCCAGCAGTTTCGGGCCTTCCTACAATGAGCAGTTCTTC. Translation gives CASSFGPSYNEQFF.

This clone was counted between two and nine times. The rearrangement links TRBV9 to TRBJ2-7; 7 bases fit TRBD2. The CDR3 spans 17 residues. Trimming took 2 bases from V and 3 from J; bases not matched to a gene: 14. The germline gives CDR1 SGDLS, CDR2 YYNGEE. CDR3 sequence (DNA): TGTGCCAGCAGCGTCGCCCCCGGGCGGGGGTCGGGCTACGAGCAGTACTTC. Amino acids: CASSVAPGRGSGYEQYF.

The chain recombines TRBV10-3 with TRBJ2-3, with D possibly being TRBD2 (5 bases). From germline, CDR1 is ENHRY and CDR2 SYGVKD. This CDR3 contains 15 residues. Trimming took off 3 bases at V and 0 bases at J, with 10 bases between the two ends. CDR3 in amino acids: CAISDRADSTDTQYF. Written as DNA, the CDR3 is TGTGCCATCAGTGACCGAGCGGACAGCACAGATACGCAGTATTTT.